This T cell receptor beta chain is drawn from a study of T cells after yellow fever vaccination. Study-wide background: Fractions with few cells were prepared using SMART-Seq v4 Ultra Low Input.

With regard to this clonotype: Its antigen is unidentified.

Overall study findings and caveats: Some clonotypes were seen in both the CD4 and the CD8 compartments. These made up a small share and likely arose from convergent recombination.

TCRdb redid the calling of the 5' RACE reads with MiXCR, one entry per CDR3 protein. The sample yields 250,000 to 400,000 distinct CDR3 sequences, 4.1% seen once. This CDR3 region has 15 residues. Trimming left V 0 bases short and J 4 bases short, with 12 bases between. Germline V gene data show CDR1 as SQVTM and CDR2 as ANQGSEA. This TCR was sampled from a man younger than 30 who received the YFV17D yellow fever vaccine. This chain joins TRBV29-1 and TRBJ2-2; D is unresolved. Sample: PBMCs, taken 5 days after the yellow fever booster vaccination. The CDR3 DNA reads TGCAGCGTTGAAGATTCGAGACTGGCCACCGGGGAGCTGTTTTTT. It translates to CSVEDSRLATGELFF.